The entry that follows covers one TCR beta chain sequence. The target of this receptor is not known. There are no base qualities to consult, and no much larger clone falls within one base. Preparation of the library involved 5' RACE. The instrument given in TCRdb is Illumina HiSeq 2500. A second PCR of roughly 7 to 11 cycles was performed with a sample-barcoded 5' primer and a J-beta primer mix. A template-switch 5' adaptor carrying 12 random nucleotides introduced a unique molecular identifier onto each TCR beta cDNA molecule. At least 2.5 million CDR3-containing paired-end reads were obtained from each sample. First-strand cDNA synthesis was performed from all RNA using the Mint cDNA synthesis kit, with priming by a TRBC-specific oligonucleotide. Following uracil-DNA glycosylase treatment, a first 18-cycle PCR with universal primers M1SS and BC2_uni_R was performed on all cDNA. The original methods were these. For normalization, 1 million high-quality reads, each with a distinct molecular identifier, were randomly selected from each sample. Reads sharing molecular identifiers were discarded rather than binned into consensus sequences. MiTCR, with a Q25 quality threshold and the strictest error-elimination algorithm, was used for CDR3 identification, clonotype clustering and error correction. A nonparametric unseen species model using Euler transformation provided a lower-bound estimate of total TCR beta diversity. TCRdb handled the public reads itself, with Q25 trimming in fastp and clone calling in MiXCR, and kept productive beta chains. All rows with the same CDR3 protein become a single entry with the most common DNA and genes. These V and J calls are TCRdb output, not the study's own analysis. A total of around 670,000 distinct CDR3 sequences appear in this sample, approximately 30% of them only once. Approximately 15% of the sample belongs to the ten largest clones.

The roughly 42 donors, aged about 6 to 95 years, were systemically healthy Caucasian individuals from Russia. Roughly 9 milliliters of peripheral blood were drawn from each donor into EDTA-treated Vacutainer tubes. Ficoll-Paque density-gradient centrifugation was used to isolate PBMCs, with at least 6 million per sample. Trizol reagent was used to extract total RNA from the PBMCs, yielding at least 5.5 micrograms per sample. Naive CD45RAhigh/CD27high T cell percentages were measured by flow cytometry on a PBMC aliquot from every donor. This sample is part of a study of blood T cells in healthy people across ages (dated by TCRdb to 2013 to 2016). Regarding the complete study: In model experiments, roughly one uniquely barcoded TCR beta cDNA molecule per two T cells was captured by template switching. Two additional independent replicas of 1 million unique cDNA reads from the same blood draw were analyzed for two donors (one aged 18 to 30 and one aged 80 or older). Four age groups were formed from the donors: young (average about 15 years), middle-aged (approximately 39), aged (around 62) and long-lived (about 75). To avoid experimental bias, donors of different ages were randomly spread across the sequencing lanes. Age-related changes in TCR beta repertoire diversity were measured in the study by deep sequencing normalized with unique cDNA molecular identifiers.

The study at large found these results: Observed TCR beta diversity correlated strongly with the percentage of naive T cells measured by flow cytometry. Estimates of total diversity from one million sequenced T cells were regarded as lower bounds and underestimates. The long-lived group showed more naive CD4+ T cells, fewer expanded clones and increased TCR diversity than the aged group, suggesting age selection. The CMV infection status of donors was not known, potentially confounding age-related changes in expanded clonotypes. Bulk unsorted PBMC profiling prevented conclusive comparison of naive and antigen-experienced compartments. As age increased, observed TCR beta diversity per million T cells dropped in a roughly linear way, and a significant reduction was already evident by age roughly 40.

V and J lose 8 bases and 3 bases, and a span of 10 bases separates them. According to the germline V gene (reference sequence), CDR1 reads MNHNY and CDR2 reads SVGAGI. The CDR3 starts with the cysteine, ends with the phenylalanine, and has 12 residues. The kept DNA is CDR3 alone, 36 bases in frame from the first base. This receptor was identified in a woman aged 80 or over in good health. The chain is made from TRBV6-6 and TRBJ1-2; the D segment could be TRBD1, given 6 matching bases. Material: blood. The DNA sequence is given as TGTGCCAGCGGGGGGCGGGACTATGGCTACACCTTC. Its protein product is CASGGRDYGYTF.